These 17 T cell receptor beta chains share one sample of origin, sequenced in a study of shared clonotypes between healthy human individuals. The table came from immunoSEQ multiplex PCR; TCRdb's copy has only in-frame clones and leaves some out. The table records around 2.5 million clones, 93% of them present only once. The sample comprised naive CD4+ T cells from PBMCs. The subset denotes: CD45RA+ positively selected. These receptors all come from a man between 18 and 29 years old in good health. Some clones in this sample may be carry-over from other donors' samples.

This clone has a single count. The same CDR3 also results from other DNA sequences found in this sample. The chain carries TRBV5-1 and TRBJ1-1, with D possibly being TRBD1 (6 bases). The V gene's germline CDR1 is SGHRS and CDR2 YFSETQ. This CDR3 is 13 amino acids long. The V end lost 5 bases, the J end lost 0 bases, and 8 bases lay between the germline ends. CDR3 sequence reads: CASSGQLNTEAFF. For the CDR3, the DNA is TGCGCCAGCAGTGGACAGCTGAACACTGAAGCTTTCTTT.

This clone appeared once. V is TRBV4-2 and J is TRBJ2-7; the D call may be TRBD1 or TRBD2 (6 bases each). The germline CDR1 and CDR2 sequences are LGHNA and YNFKEQ. The V and J ends lost 5 bases and 2 bases respectively, with 13 bases between them. The CDR3 has 14 residues. CDR3 residues: CASSGGGMTYEQYF. As DNA, the CDR3 is TGTGCCAGCAGCGGGGGCGGGATGACCTACGAGCAGTACTTC.

The genes are TRBV6-5 and TRBJ1-1, with D hard to call. CDR1 and CDR2 from the germline V gene are MNHEY and SVGAGI. V was cut by 4 bases and J by 3 bases, with 9 bases left in between. This CDR3 spans 13 amino acids. CDR3 coding DNA: TGTGCCAGCAGTTCGACTCAGTACACTGAAGCTTTCTTT. Encoded protein: CASSSTQYTEAFF.

Remarks on this clone: Other DNA sequences of this sample code for an identical CDR3. This sequence joins TRBV9 and TRBJ2-7; the D gene is possibly TRBD2 (5 bases). This CDR3 has 15 amino acids. Germline V lookup: CDR1 SGDLS, CDR2 YYNGEE. V was clipped by 0 bases and J by 0 bases, with 10 bases between them. CDR3 bases: TGTGCCAGCAGCGTAGGGGGAACTAGCTCCTACGAGCAGTACTTC. Protein sequence: CASSVGGTSSYEQYF.

The count of this clone is one. The J gene is TRBJ1-1, the V gene TRBV10-3; 8 bases are shared with TRBD1. V lost 2 bases, J lost 4 bases, and 6 bases stayed unmatched. The germline V gene has CDR1 ENHRY and CDR2 SYGVKD. CDR3 length: 15 amino acids. In DNA form, the CDR3 reads TGTGCCATCAGTGAGACTGGACAGGGAAGCACTGAAGCTTTCTTT. It is translated as CAISETGQGSTEAFF.

For this clone: The same CDR3 also results from other DNA sequences found in this sample. The V gene is TRBV7-2, the J gene TRBJ2-5; D is perhaps TRBD2 (6 bases). The CDR3 has 14 amino acids. V lost 3 bases, J lost 1 base, and 9 bases lay in between. Germline V gives CDR1 SGHTA, CDR2 FQGNSA. CDR3 coding DNA: TGTGCCAGCAGCTTGGCGGGATTCCAAGAGACCCAGTACTTC. As protein: CASSLAGFQETQYF.

The chain joins TRBV7-2 to TRBJ2-1, with TRBD2 identical over 7 bases. J lost 6 bases, V lost 1 base, and 9 bases had no gene match. The CDR3 has 16 residues. CDR1 and CDR2 from the germline V gene are SGHTA and FQGNSA. CDR3 protein: CASSLGSASGVNEQFF. For the CDR3, the DNA is TGTGCCAGCAGCTTAGGAAGTGCTAGCGGAGTCAATGAGCAGTTCTTC.

The J gene is TRBJ1-1, the V gene TRBV11-1; D might be TRBD1 (5 bases). The CDR3 is 13 residues long. Trimming stripped 4 bases from V and 3 bases from J, with 9 bases between. CDR1 and CDR2 (germline): SGHAT, FQDESV (reference sequence). CDR3 protein: CASSSSGYTEAFF. CDR3 in DNA: TGTGCCAGCAGCTCATCAGGGTACACTGAAGCTTTCTTT.

V usage is TRBV19 and J usage is TRBJ1-3; TRBD1 aligns across 11 bases. This CDR3 has 16 amino acids. Trimming at V came to 5 bases and at J to 4 bases, leaving 7 bases not matched to a gene. CDR1 is LNHDA and CDR2 is SQIVND in the germline V gene (reference sequence). CDR3 sequence reads: CASSFGQGARGNTIYF. The DNA of the CDR3 is TGTGCCAGTAGTTTCGGACAGGGGGCAAGAGGAAACACCATATATTTT. Drawing the rest from reference TRBV19 and TRBJ1-3, the complete variable domain is DGGITQSPKYLFRKEGQNVTLSCEQNLNHDAMYWYRQDPGQGLRLIYYSQIVNDFQKGDIAEGYSVSREKKESFPLTVTSAQKNPTAFYLCASSFGQGARGNTIYFGEGSWLTVV.

V is TRBV9 and J is TRBJ2-2; no definite D call. The V end lost 0 bases, the J end lost 4 bases, and 13 bases lay between the germline ends. Per germline, CDR1 SGDLS and CDR2 YYNGEE. The CDR3 is 16 amino acids. The CDR3 reads CASSVEARSGTGELFF. The CDR3 nucleotides are TGTGCCAGCAGCGTAGAGGCCCGCTCGGGCACCGGGGAGCTGTTTTTT.

The chain is built from TRBV28 and TRBJ2-7; TRBD2 aligns across 8 bases. V was clipped by 8 bases and J by 4 bases; unmatched bases: 10. The CDR3 covers 14 residues. Germline CDR1 is MDHEN and CDR2 is SYDVKM. CDR3 sequence: CASVTGTRGYEQYF. CDR3 coding DNA: TGTGCCAGCGTAACCGGGACTAGGGGTTACGAGCAGTACTTC.

The chain recombines TRBV11-2 with TRBJ1-2; 9 nucleotides agree with TRBD1. Trimming cost V 5 bases and J 5 bases; bases outside gene matches: 9. This CDR3 has 15 amino acids. Germline CDR1 is SGHAT and CDR2 is FQNNGV. The CDR3 sequence is CASSQQQGAWYGYTF. CDR3 nucleotides: TGTGCCAGCAGCCAACAACAGGGGGCCTGGTATGGCTACACCTTC.

The chain recombines TRBV9 with TRBJ2-3, with D perhaps matching TRBD2 (6 bases). Deletions cut 0 bases from V and 2 bases from J, with 13 bases between. The germline V gene has CDR1 SGDLS and CDR2 YYNGEE. This CDR3 has 16 residues. The chain's CDR3 is CASSVGGTYPTDTQYF. DNA for the CDR3: TGTGCCAGCAGCGTAGGGGGGACTTACCCCACAGATACGCAGTATTTT.

This chain joins TRBV7-8 and TRBJ2-7, with D possibly matching TRBD2 (5 bases). The CDR3 loop spans 14 amino acids. Germline lookup yields CDR1 SGHVS and CDR2 FQNEAQ. V gave up 7 bases and J gave up 7 bases, with 20 bases separating them. In nucleotides, the CDR3 is TGTGCCAGCACTCACTGGGAGATACCCCGGGAGCAGTACTTC. Its protein product is CASTHWEIPREQYF.

This sequence joins TRBV5-4 and TRBJ2-6, with TRBD1 as a possible D gene (5 bases). Trimming left V 2 bases short and J 2 bases short, with 8 bases between. The germline V gene has CDR1 SGHNT and CDR2 YYREEE (reference sequence). The CDR3 is 15 amino acids. This chain's CDR3 is CASSFAGPGANVLTF. The CDR3, as DNA: TGTGCCAGCAGCTTTGCAGGGCCTGGGGCCAACGTCCTGACTTTC.

The J gene is TRBJ2-5, the V gene TRBV27; 8 nucleotides align to TRBD2. The CDR3 is 15 residues long. Germline V CDR1 and CDR2: MNHEY, SMNVEV (reference sequence). The junction had 4 bases not matched to a gene; V was cut back by 3 bases and J by 1 base. The CDR3 coding sequence is TGTGCCAGCAGTTTGAGCGGGAGCCCCCAAGAGACCCAGTACTTC. Its translation is CASSLSGSPQETQYF.

The V and J genes are TRBV7-2 and TRBJ2-3, with D uncertain. CDR3 length: 13 amino acids. Trimming shortened V by 5 bases and J by 9 bases, and 15 bases separated the two germline ends. From germline, CDR1 is SGHTA and CDR2 FQGNSA. The CDR3 loop is CASSPSLAATQYF. The CDR3 DNA follows: TGTGCCAGCAGCCCGTCTCTGGCAGCGACGCAGTATTTT.